These 2 T cell receptor beta chains originate from one sample sequenced in a study of graft-versus-host responses after intestinal transplantation. The protocol was immunoSEQ multiplex PCR, while the TCRdb copy is restricted to in-frame clones and leaves out a portion. This sample has 99,000 or so clones, with less than 90% found just once. These TCRs' antigens remain unknown. The sample in question was unstimulated CD4+ T cells sorted from spleen or lymph node cells, obtained before intestinal transplant. These receptor sequences come from a human donor who received an intestinal transplant.

This clone was seen just once. V is TRBV4-2 and J is TRBJ2-7, with a tentative D call TRBD1 (5 bases). Per the germline V gene, CDR1 is LGHNA and CDR2 is YNFKEQ. The CDR3 is 14 residues long. Trimming shortened V by 1 base and J by 1 base, and 8 bases separated the two germline ends. The CDR3 reads CASSQGGGSYEQYF. The CDR3 DNA follows: TGTGCCAGCAGCCAAGGGGGCGGTTCCTACGAGCAGTACTTC.

The chain employs TRBV15 and TRBJ2-1; D uncertain. The germline V gene has CDR1 LNHNV and CDR2 YYDKDF (reference sequence). The germline V and J ends were trimmed by 3 bases and 8 bases, with 14 bases remaining between them. The CDR3 runs to 14 residues. The CDR3 sequence: CATSSRSGWDEQFF. CDR3 in DNA: TGTGCCACCAGCAGCAGATCTGGATGGGATGAGCAGTTCTTC.